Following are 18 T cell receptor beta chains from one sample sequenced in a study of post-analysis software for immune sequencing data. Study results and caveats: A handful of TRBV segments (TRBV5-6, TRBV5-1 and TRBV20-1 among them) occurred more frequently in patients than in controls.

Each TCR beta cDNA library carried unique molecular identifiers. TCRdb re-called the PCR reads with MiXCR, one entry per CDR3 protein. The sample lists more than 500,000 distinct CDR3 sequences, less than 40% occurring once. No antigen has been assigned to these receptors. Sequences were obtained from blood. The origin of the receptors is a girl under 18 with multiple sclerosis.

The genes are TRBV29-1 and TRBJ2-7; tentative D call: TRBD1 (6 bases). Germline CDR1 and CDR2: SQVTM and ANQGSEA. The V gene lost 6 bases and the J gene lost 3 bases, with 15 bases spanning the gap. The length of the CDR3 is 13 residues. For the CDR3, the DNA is TGCAGCGTCACTGGGGCAGGGGACTACGAGCAGTACTTC. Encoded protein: CSVTGAGDYEQYF.

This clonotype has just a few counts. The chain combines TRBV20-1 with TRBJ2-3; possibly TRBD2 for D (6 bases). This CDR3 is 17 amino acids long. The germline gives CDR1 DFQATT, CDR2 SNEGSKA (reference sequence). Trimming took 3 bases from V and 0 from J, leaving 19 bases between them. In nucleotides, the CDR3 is TGCAGTGCTAGCGCGATGTCCGTGCGGGGAAGCACAGATACGCAGTATTTT. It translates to CSASAMSVRGSTDTQYF.

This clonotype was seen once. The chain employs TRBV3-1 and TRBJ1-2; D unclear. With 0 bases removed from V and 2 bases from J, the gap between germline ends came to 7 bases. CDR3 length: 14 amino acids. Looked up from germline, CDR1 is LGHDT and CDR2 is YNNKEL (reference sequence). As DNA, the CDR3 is TGTGCCAGCAGCCAAGATGCGGGGAACTATGGCTACACCTTC. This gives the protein CASSQDAGNYGYTF.

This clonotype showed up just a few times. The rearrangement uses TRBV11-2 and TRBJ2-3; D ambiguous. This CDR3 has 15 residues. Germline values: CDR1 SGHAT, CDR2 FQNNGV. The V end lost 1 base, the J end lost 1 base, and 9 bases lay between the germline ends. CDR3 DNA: TGTGCCAGCAGCTTAGCGGCCCGTCGCACAGATACGCAGTATTTT. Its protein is CASSLAARRTDTQYF.

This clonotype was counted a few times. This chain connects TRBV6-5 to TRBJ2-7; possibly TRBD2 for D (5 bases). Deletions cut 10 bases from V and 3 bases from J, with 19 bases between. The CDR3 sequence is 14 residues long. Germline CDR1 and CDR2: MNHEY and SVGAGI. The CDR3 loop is CATTPLAGNYEQYF. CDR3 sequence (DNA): TGTGCCACTACGCCGCTGGCGGGCAACTACGAGCAGTACTTC.

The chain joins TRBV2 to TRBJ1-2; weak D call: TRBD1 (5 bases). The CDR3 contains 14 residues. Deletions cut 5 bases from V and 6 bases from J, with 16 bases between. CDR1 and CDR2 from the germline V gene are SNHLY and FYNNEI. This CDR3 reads CASSPSLRGDGYTF. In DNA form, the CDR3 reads TGTGCCAGCAGTCCGTCATTAAGGGGAGATGGCTACACCTTC.

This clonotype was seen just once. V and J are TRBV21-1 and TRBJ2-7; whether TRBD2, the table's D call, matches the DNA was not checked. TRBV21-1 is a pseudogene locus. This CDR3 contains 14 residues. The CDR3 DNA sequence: TGTGCCAGCCCTCTCGAGGGCCGGGCCTACGAGCAGTACTTC. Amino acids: CASPLEGRAYEQYF.

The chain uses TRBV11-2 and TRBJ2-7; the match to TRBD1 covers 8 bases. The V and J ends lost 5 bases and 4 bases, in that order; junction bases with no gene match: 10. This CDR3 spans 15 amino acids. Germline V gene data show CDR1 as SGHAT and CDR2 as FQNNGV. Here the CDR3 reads CASSLRGPREYEQYF. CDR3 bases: TGTGCCAGCAGCCTCAGGGGGCCCCGGGAGTACGAGCAGTACTTC.

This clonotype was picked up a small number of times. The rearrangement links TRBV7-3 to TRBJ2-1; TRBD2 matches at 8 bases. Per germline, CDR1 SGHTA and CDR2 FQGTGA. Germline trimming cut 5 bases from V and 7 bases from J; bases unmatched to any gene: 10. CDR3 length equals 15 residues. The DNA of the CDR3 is TGTGCCAGCAGCCAAGCGGGGGCCCCACGGAATGAGCAGTTCTTC. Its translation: CASSQAGAPRNEQFF. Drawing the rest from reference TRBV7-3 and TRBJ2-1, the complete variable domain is GAGVSQTPSNKVTEKGKYVELRCDPISGHTALYWYRQSLGQGPEFLIYFQGTGAADDSGLPNDRFFAVRPEGSVSTLKIQRTERGDSAVYLCASSQAGAPRNEQFFGPGTRLTVL.

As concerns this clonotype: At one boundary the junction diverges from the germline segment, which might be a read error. In DNA, the CDR3 is TGTGTCAGCAGAGTAGGGAACACTGAAGCTTTCTTT. Its translation is CVSRVGNTEAFF. The J gene is TRBJ1-1, the V gene TRBV6-5; unclear D gene. Germline CDR1 reads MNHEY; CDR2 reads SVGAGI. There are 12 residues in the CDR3.

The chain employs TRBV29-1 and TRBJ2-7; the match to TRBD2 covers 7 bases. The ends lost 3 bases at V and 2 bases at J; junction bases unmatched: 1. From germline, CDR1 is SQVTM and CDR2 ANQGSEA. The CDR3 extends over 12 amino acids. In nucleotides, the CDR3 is TGCAGCGTTGAGGGGGGGGCCTACGAGCAGTACTTC. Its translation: CSVEGGAYEQYF.

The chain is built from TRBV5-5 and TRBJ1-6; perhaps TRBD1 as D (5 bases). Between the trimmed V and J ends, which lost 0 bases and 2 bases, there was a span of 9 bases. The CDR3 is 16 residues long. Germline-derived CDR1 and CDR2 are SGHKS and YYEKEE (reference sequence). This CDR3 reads CASSLEGVTYNSPLHF. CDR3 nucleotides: TGTGCCAGCAGCTTGGAAGGGGTAACCTATAATTCACCCCTCCACTTT.

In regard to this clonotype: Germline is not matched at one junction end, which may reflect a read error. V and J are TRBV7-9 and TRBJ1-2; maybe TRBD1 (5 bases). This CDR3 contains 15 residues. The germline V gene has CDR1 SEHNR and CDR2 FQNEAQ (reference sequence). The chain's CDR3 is CASSLAAGTSHGCTF. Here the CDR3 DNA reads TGTGCCAGCAGCTTAGCGGCAGGGACGAGTCATGGCTGCACCTTC.

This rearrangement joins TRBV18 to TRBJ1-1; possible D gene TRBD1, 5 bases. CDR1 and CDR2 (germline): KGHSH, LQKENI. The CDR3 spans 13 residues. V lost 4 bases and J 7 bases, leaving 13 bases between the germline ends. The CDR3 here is CASSRESGGEAFF. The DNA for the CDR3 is TGTGCCAGCTCACGAGAATCCGGGGGTGAAGCTTTCTTT.

The chain's CDR3 is CSARMVAGAPSSYEQYF. The CDR3 DNA sequence: TGCAGTGCTAGGATGGTAGCGGGGGCCCCCAGCTCCTACGAGCAGTACTTC. The chain links TRBV20-1 to TRBJ2-7, with 9 positions matching TRBD2. The CDR3 consists of 17 residues. The germline gives CDR1 DFQATT, CDR2 SNEGSKA (reference sequence). V shed 3 bases and J 0 bases; nucleotides not matched to a gene: 12.

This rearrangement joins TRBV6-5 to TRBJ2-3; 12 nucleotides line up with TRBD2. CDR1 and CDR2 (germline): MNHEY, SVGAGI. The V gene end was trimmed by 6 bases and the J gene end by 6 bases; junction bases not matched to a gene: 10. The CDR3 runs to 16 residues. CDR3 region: CASSRLAGAPVDTQYF. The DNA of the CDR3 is TGTGCCAGCAGCCGACTAGCGGGGGCGCCGGTGGATACGCAGTATTTT.

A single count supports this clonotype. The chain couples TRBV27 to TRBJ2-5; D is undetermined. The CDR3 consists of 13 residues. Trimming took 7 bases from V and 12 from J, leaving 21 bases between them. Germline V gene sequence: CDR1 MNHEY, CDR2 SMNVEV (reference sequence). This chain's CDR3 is CASTRSGLGTEYF. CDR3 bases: TGTGCCAGCACGCGGTCCGGGTTGGGTACCGAGTACTTC.

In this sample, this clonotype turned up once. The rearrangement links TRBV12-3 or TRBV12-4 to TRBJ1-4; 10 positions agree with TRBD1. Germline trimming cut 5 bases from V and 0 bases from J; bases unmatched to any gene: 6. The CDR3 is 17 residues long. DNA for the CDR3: TGTGCCAGCAGTCCGGGACAGGGGCTCTCAACTAATGAAAAACTGTTTTTT. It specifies CASSPGQGLSTNEKLFF.